The sequence of this T cell receptor (beta chain) was determined in a study of cytomegalovirus exposure and HLA in healthy donors. This clone was counted between two and nine times. Vbeta (60) and Jbeta (13) primers were used in the PCR. Clones were sequenced by immunoSEQ multiplex PCR, and TCRdb holds only the in-frame ones, with some missing. The sample gives about 140,000 clones, roughly 87% of which show up once; around 0.5% is in the top ten. This clonotype was sampled from a woman in her thirties or forties in good health and CMV-seronegative. Specimen: PBMCs.

DNA for the CDR3: TGTGCCAGCAGTCCCCGGACAGGACGGAACACTGAAGCTTTCTTT. Translated, it gives CASSPRTGRNTEAFF. The chain joins TRBV28 to TRBJ1-1, with TRBD1 matching over 7 bases. The junction had 7 bases not matched to a gene; V was cut back by 5 bases and J by 1 base. The germline V gene has CDR1 MDHEN and CDR2 SYDVKM. This CDR3 spans 15 amino acids.